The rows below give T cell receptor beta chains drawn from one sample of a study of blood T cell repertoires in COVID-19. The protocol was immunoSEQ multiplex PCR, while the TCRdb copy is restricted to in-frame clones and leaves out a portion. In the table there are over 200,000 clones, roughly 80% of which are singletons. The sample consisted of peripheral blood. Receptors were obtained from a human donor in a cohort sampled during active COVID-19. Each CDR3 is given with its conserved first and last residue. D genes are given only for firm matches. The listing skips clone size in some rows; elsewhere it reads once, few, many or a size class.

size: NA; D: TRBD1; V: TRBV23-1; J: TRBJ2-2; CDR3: CASSQDWGQGYYNYLPANTGELFF; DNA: TGCGCCAGCAGTCAGGATTGGGGACAGGGATATTATAACTATCTACCCGCGAACACCGGGGAGCTGTTTTTT
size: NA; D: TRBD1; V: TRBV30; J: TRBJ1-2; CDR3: CAWTGTGINYGYTF; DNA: TGTGCCTGGACCGGGACAGGGATAAACTATGGCTACACCTTC
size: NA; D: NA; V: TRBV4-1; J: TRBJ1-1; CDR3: CASSQQGQAEAFF; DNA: TGCGCCAGCAGCCAACAGGGGCAGGCTGAAGCTTTCTTT
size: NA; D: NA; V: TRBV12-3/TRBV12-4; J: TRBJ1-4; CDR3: CASSPGQREKLFF; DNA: TGTGCCAGCAGCCCCGGACAGCGAGAAAAACTGTTTTTT
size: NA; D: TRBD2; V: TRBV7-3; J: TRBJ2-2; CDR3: CASSLRWGLAGLNTGELFF; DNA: TGTGCCAGCAGCTTAAGATGGGGACTAGCGGGTTTGAACACCGGGGAGCTGTTTTTT
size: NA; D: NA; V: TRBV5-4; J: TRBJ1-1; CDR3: CASSLAPAGDTEAFF; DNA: TGTGCCAGCAGCTTGGCCCCGGCAGGGGACACTGAAGCTTTCTTT
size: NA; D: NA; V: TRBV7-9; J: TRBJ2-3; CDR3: CASSLVRPSSSDTQYF; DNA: TGTGCCAGCAGCTTGGTCCGGCCTAGTTCATCAGATACGCAGTATTTT
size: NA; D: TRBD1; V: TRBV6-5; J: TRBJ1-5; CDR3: CASSHGQGNQPQHF; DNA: TGTGCCAGCAGTCATGGACAGGGAAATCAGCCCCAGCATTTT
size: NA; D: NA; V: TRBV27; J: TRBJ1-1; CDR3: CASSTQGPGLNTEAFF; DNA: TGTGCCAGCAGTACTCAGGGCCCTGGGCTGAACACTGAAGCTTTCTTT
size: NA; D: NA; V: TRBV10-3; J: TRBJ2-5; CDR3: CAISDGEETQYF; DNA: TGTGCCATCAGTGACGGTGAAGAGACCCAGTACTTC
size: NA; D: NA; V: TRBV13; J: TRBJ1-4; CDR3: CASSTRTQKREKLFF; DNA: TGTGCCAGCAGCACAAGGACACAAAAGAGAGAAAAACTGTTTTTT
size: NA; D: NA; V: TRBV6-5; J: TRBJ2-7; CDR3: CASTGGDSYEQYF; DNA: TGTGCCAGCACCGGCGGTGATTCCTACGAGCAGTACTTC
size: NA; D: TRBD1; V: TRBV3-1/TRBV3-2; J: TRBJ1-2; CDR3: CASSQDRAGGLTGYTF; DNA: TGTGCCAGCAGCCAAGATCGGGCAGGGGGCCTTACTGGCTACACCTTC
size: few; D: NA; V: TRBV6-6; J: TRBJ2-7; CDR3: CASSYSITVEQYF; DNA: TGTGCCAGCAGTTACTCGATCACTGTCGAGCAGTACTTC
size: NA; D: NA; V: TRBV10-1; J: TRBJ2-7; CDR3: CASRPGRSEQYF; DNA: TGCGCCAGCAGACCCGGTCGATCCGAGCAGTACTTC
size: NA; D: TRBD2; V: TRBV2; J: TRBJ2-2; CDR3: CASTSTSGRITGELFF; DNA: TGTGCCAGCACCTCCACTAGCGGGAGAATAACCGGGGAGCTGTTTTTT
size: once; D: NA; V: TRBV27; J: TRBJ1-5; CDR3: CASSLSVAGNQPQHF; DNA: TGTGCCAGCAGTTTATCGGTGGCAGGGAATCAGCCCCAGCATTTT
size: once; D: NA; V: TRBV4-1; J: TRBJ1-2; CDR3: CASSQDWGAYGYTF; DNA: TGCGCCAGCAGCCAAGATTGGGGCGCCTATGGCTACACCTTC
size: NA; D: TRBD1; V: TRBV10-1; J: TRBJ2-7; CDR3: CASPPDRAFEQYF; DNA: TGCGCCAGCCCTCCGGACAGGGCGTTCGAGCAGTACTTC
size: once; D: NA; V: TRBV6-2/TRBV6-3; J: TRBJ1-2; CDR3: CASSFGWSGYTF; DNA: TGTGCCAGCAGTTTCGGGTGGTCTGGCTACACCTTC
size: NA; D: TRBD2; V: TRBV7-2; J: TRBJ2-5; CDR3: CASSPSGTETQYF; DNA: TGTGCCAGCAGCCCTAGCGGGACAGAGACCCAGTACTTC
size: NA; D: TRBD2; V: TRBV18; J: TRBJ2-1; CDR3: CASYLTRGGYNEQFF; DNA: TGTGCCAGCTACCTCACTCGGGGGGGATACAATGAGCAGTTCTTC
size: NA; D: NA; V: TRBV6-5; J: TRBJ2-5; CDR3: CASSYGRPPKTQYF; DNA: TGTGCCAGCAGTTACGGGAGGCCACCCAAGACCCAGTACTTC
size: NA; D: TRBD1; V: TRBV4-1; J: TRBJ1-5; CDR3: CASSPLNRGGNQPQHF; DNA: TGCGCCAGCAGCCCCTTAAACAGGGGAGGCAATCAGCCCCAGCATTTT
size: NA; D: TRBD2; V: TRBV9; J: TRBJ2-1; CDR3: CASSVGLAGEQFF; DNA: TGTGCCAGCAGCGTAGGACTAGCGGGCGAGCAGTTCTTC